The 25 T cell receptor beta chains below all came from one sample that was sequenced in a study of blood T cells in healthy people across ages. Through a sample-barcoded 5' primer and a J-beta primer mix, a second PCR was run for roughly 6 to 12 cycles. TCRdb reprocessed the 5' RACE reads via MiXCR and lists one record per CDR3 protein. This sample carries approximately 800,000 distinct CDR3 sequences, 53% of them seen once, and the ten largest clones take under 50%. The sample was blood. The receptors stem from an elderly man in good health.

The chain combines TRBV5-1 with TRBJ2-5; D unresolved. Per germline, CDR1 SGHRS and CDR2 YFSETQ. V lost 3 bases, J lost 2 bases, and 14 bases lay in between. This CDR3 comprises 15 residues. The CDR3 nucleotides read TGCGCCAGCAGCTCTGGTCCCGGACCGCAAGAGACCCAGTACTTC. Translating gives CASSSGPGPQETQYF.

This rearrangement joins TRBV5-1 to TRBJ2-1, with TRBD1 matching over 9 bases. Germline V gene lookup returns CDR1 SGHRS and CDR2 YFSETQ. After removal of 4 bases from V and 8 bases from J, the junction contained 7 bases not matched to a gene. This CDR3 region has 14 residues. The CDR3 DNA sequence: TGCGCCAGCAGCGTCGGGACAGGGATCGATGAGCAGTTCTTC. Translated, it gives CASSVGTGIDEQFF.

This chain connects TRBV27 to TRBJ2-3; TRBD2 aligns across 9 bases. CDR1 is MNHEY and CDR2 is SMNVEV in the germline V gene (reference sequence). J was trimmed by 14 bases and V by 6 bases; bases with no gene match: 18. The CDR3 length is 15 residues. The CDR3 is CASSRVAGAGRYAYF. In DNA form, the CDR3 reads TGTGCCAGCAGCCGCGTAGCGGGGGCGGGCAGATACGCGTATTTT.

This clonotype was observed a handful of times. The CDR3 reads CASSLRLAGGIQETQYF. For the CDR3, the DNA is TGTGCCAGCAGCTTGAGGCTAGCGGGAGGTATACAAGAGACCCAGTACTTC. V gene TRBV5-5 combines with J gene TRBJ2-5, with 11 bases aligning to TRBD2. V was pared by 1 base and J by 2 bases, with 7 bases of the junction left unmatched. Germline lookup yields CDR1 SGHKS and CDR2 YYEKEE (reference sequence). This CDR3 has 17 amino acids.

The chain joins TRBV6-5 to TRBJ2-1; D is uncertain. CDR3 length equals 15 residues. The V end was cut by 2 bases, the J end by 6 bases, with 14 bases between. Germline values: CDR1 MNHEY, CDR2 SVGAGI. CDR3 DNA sequence: TGTGCCAGCAGTTACGGCTCGGTCACGATCAATGAGCAGTTCTTC. Translating it yields CASSYGSVTINEQFF.

J is TRBJ1-2 and V is TRBV7-9; D may be TRBD1 (6 bases). CDR3 size: 14 residues. Per the germline V gene, CDR1 is SEHNR and CDR2 is FQNEAQ (reference sequence). Trimming cost V 1 base and J 5 bases, with 11 bases left between them. CDR3: CASSLDGGPYGYTF. CDR3 nucleotides: TGTGCCAGCAGCTTAGATGGGGGCCCTTATGGCTACACCTTC.

The V gene is TRBV18, the J gene TRBJ2-7, with D uncertain. The assigned J gene may be wrong: the sequence end matches TRBJ2-5 better. The CDR3 covers 13 residues. CDR1 is KGHSH and CDR2 is LQKENI in the germline V gene. The CDR3 DNA follows: TGTGCCAGCTCACTCAAAAACGGGGAGACCCAGTACTTC. Protein sequence: CASSLKNGETQYF.

This clonotype was observed a handful of times. The chain recombines TRBV3-1 with TRBJ2-5; 7 bases line up with TRBD1. There are 13 residues in the CDR3. J lost 3 bases, V lost 8 bases, and 6 bases had no gene match. Per the germline V gene, CDR1 is LGHDT and CDR2 is YNNKEL (reference sequence). The CDR3 protein is CASGVGTEETQYF. The CDR3 DNA sequence: TGTGCCAGCGGGGTTGGGACAGAAGAGACCCAGTACTTC.

The chain uses TRBV28 and TRBJ2-7; the D gene is possibly TRBD2 (6 bases). The CDR3 has 14 amino acids. Looked up from germline, CDR1 is MDHEN and CDR2 is SYDVKM. V shed 10 bases and J shed 7 bases, with 23 bases lying between them. The CDR3 DNA sequence: TGTGCCATAGACGGGAGTGGAGGGAATACGGAGCAGTACTTC. It translates to CAIDGSGGNTEQYF.

The rearrangement joins TRBV12-3 or TRBV12-4 to TRBJ1-5; TRBD1 is a possible D gene (5 bases). The CDR3 runs to 14 residues. Trimming pared 3 bases from V and 6 bases from J, leaving 12 bases between. The CDR3 coding sequence is TGTGCCAGCAGTTTGGGGGGGTCCATTCAGCCCCAGCATTTT. Protein product: CASSLGGSIQPQHF.

The chain is built from TRBV2 and TRBJ2-2; possibly TRBD2 for D (5 bases). Deletions cut 7 bases from V and 1 base from J, with 10 bases between. This CDR3 spans 14 amino acids. Per germline, CDR1 SNHLY and CDR2 FYNNEI. The CDR3 DNA reads TGTGCCAGCATTGCGGGCTGGAACACCGGGGAGCTGTTTTTT. Residues: CASIAGWNTGELFF. The full variable domain, completed using reference TRBV2 and TRBJ2-2, is EPEVTQTPSHQVTQMGQEVILRCVPISNHLYFYWYRQILGQKVEFLVSFYNNEISEKSEIFDDQFSVERPDGSNFTLKIRSTKLEDSAMYFCASIAGWNTGELFFGEGSRLTVL.

The chain is built from TRBV5-1 and TRBJ1-2, with TRBD1 matching over 8 bases. CDR3 length: 15 residues. CDR1 and CDR2 from the germline V gene are SGHRS and YFSETQ. V lost 3 bases to trimming and J lost 2 bases; unmatched junction nucleotides: 6. CDR3 residues: CASSWEGQANYGYTF. In nucleotides, the CDR3 is TGCGCCAGCAGCTGGGAGGGACAGGCGAACTATGGCTACACCTTC. Supplemented by reference TRBV5-1 and TRBJ1-2, the full variable domain reads KAGVTQTPRYLIKTRGQQVTLSCSPISGHRSVSWYQQTPGQGLQFLFEYFSETQRNKGNFPGRFSGRQFSNSRSEMNVSTLELGDSALYLCASSWEGQANYGYTFGSGTRLTVV.

On this clonotype itself: At one end, the junction sequence differs from germline, possibly due to a read error. The chain joins TRBV11-2 to TRBJ2-1; 7 positions agree with TRBD2. Germline CDR1 reads SGHAT; CDR2 reads FQNNGV. This CDR3 has 18 amino acids. The CDR3 sequence: CASSLQHLWGGSYNEQLF. CDR3 sequence (DNA): TGTGCCAGCAGCTTACAACACCTTTGGGGGGGGTCCTACAATGAGCAGCTCTTC.

The chain carries TRBV20-1 and TRBJ2-1; 7 positions agree with TRBD2. This CDR3 has 14 residues. Germline V gene sequence: CDR1 DFQATT, CDR2 SNEGSKA (reference sequence). The trim removed 0 bases at V and 8 bases at J, leaving 7 bases unmatched. The CDR3 sequence is CSARDRGRGDEQFF. CDR3 bases: TGCAGTGCTAGAGATCGCGGGAGAGGGGATGAGCAGTTCTTC.

V and J are TRBV12-3 or TRBV12-4 and TRBJ2-3; 7 nucleotides align to TRBD2. This CDR3 region has 13 residues. Losses at the gene ends were 6 bases for V and 8 bases for J; bases not matched to a gene: 8. The CDR3 coding sequence is TGTGCCAGCAGGATGCGGGGGAGCGCTACGCAGTATTTT. It yields the protein CASRMRGSATQYF.

The genes are TRBV3-1 and TRBJ2-3; D gene uncertain. This CDR3 has 15 amino acids. Germline V gives CDR1 LGHDT, CDR2 YNNKEL (reference sequence). The ends were cut back, 1 base at V and 2 bases at J, with 10 bases in the middle. Here the CDR3 DNA reads TGTGCCAGCAGCCAAGTCCCAGGAATCACAGATACGCAGTATTTT. This sequence encodes CASSQVPGITDTQYF.

The V and J genes are TRBV9 and TRBJ2-1; 10 positions agree with TRBD2. This CDR3 spans 16 amino acids. The germline V gene has CDR1 SGDLS and CDR2 YYNGEE. V lost 0 bases and J lost 6; bases outside the gene matches: 6. CDR3 DNA: TGTGCCAGCAGCGTAGATTTCCTAGCGGGAGCCAATGAGCAGTTCTTC. This gives the protein CASSVDFLAGANEQFF.

This chain joins TRBV4-2 and TRBJ1-1; D gene ambiguous. The CDR3 is made up of 13 amino acids. V was shortened by 0 bases and J by 1 base, with 3 bases between the two germline ends. CDR1 LGHNA and CDR2 YNFKEQ come from the germline V gene. The CDR3 DNA follows: TGTGCCAGCAGCCAAGATGGGAACACTGAAGCTTTCTTT. It specifies CASSQDGNTEAFF.

The chain has TRBV29-1 and TRBJ2-1; 9 bases align to TRBD1. CDR3 size: 15 residues. From germline, CDR1 is SQVTM and CDR2 ANQGSEA. The trim removed 0 bases at V and 5 bases at J, leaving 5 bases unmatched. DNA for the CDR3: TGCAGCGTTGAAGAACCGACAGGGGGAAACAATGAGCAGTTCTTC. This translates into CSVEEPTGGNNEQFF.

Concerning this clonotype: The junction departs from germline at one end; a sequencing error may be responsible. The chain employs TRBV7-7 and TRBJ2-4, with D hard to call. The CDR3 loop spans 12 amino acids. The germline CDR1 and CDR2 sequences are SSHAT and FNYEAQ (reference sequence). The CDR3 loop is CASSHRGNIQYF. Here the CDR3 DNA reads TGTGCTAGCAGCCACCGAGGAAACATTCAGTACTTC.

V gene TRBV28 combines with J gene TRBJ2-7; 9 bases map to TRBD1. With V trimmed by 5 bases and J by 5 bases, 16 bases remained unmatched. Per the germline V gene, CDR1 is MDHEN and CDR2 is SYDVKM. This CDR3 is built from 17 residues. The CDR3 nucleotides are TGTGCCAGCAGTCCCTGGCCCGGGACAGGGAGAGATCACGAGCAGTACTTC. Translation: CASSPWPGTGRDHEQYF.

The table lists this clonotype with a few counts. The V and J genes are TRBV7-9 and TRBJ1-1; D call uncertain. The V gene's germline CDR1 is SEHNR and CDR2 FQNEAQ (reference sequence). The length of the CDR3 is 14 residues. V lost 5 bases to trimming and J lost 4 bases, with 14 bases between them. In DNA, the CDR3 is TGTGCCAGCAGCGCGGGTGAACAAGGCACTGAAGCTTTCTTT. It specifies CASSAGEQGTEAFF.

The chain uses TRBV5-1 and TRBJ2-7; TRBD2 agrees at 9 bases. This CDR3 has 15 amino acids. Trimming at V came to 3 bases and at J to 2 bases, leaving 6 bases not matched to a gene. The V gene's germline CDR1 is SGHRS and CDR2 YFSETQ. CDR3 region: CASSSIAGVTYEQYF. CDR3 DNA: TGCGCCAGCAGCTCAATAGCGGGAGTCACCTACGAGCAGTACTTC.

In its sample, this clonotype was seen a few times. V and J are TRBV7-9 and TRBJ1-2; no reliable D call. Germline values: CDR1 SEHNR, CDR2 FQNEAQ (reference sequence). The CDR3 sequence is 15 residues long. V gave up 1 base and J gave up 4 bases, with 13 bases separating them. The CDR3 is CASSLGSQQLYGYTF. The CDR3 bases are TGTGCCAGCAGCTTAGGGTCGCAGCAACTCTATGGCTACACCTTC.

The V call is TRBV6-5, the J call TRBJ2-7, with 10 bases matching TRBD2. CDR3 size: 17 residues. Germline V gene lookup returns CDR1 MNHEY and CDR2 SVGAGI. The V segment lost 0 bases and the J segment 4 bases; nucleotides outside the gene matches: 9. The CDR3 coding sequence is TGTGCCAGCAGTTACTCACCCCCTAGCGGGAGTGGGTACGAGCAGTACTTC. Its translation: CASSYSPPSGSGYEQYF.